The present entry profiles one T cell receptor beta chain with its context. Its target is unknown. The sample is drawn from a study of T cell responses to AZD1222 COVID-19 vaccine. TCRdb's copy holds only in-frame clones and misses some; the assay was immunoSEQ multiplex PCR. The data hold over 100,000 clones, with about 83% observed a single time. CDR1 and CDR2 (germline): KGHDR, SFDVKD. The CDR3 consists of 15 residues. The ends were cut back, 2 bases at V and 3 bases at J, with 12 bases in the middle. Study-wide results and limits: The peak T cell response came first, and repertoires were sampled only after it. Distributed over spike, vaccine-associated CD4 TCRs predominated at 160-218 and 743-854. Among the donors, most were white British and more were female, and clonal diversity was possibly underestimated.

This clonotype originated in an adult in good health. The chain recombines TRBV24-1 with TRBJ1-1; possibly TRBD1 for D (6 bases). Here the sequenced sample was peripheral blood, taken on day 0 of AZD1222 vaccination. CDR3 nucleotide sequence: TGTGCCACCAGTGATTCCCGGAGGGGGGACACTGAAGCTTTCTTT. Translation: CATSDSRRGDTEAFF.